This TCR beta chain emerged from a study of CD8 T cell repertoires and HIV-1 epitope variants. The protocol was immunoSEQ multiplex PCR, while the TCRdb copy is restricted to in-frame clones and leaves out a portion. The sample shows some 6,800 clones, 65% to 70% of them seen only once. Germline CDR1 reads SGHRS; CDR2 reads YFSETQ. V shed 5 bases and J 4 bases; nucleotides not matched to a gene: 8. This CDR3 has 15 residues. A word on this clone: The antigen remains undetermined.

This receptor was obtained from a male donor with HIV. Input material: cultured CD8+ T cells derived from PBMCs. J is TRBJ2-1 and V is TRBV5-1, with TRBD1 matching over 8 bases. In DNA form, the CDR3 reads TGCGCCAGCAGTTCCGGGACAGGCGAATACAATGAGCAGTTCTTC. This sequence encodes CASSSGTGEYNEQFF. The variable domain in full, with the rest retrieved from reference TRBV5-1 and TRBJ2-1, is KAGVTQTPRYLIKTRGQQVTLSCSPISGHRSVSWYQQTPGQGLQFLFEYFSETQRNKGNFPGRFSGRQFSNSRSEMNVSTLELGDSALYLCASSSGTGEYNEQFFGPGTRLTVL.